A selection of T cell receptor beta chains follows, all from one sample in a study of control samples from healthy donors and cancer patients. This table comes from immunoSEQ multiplex PCR, and its TCRdb copy is limited to in-frame clones, with some not included. In the table there are about 82,000 clones, roughly 93% of which are singletons. Material for sequencing was blood. These TCRs come from a woman in her late teens or twenties in good health. Both conserved end residues are part of each CDR3. A D gene is named only where the DNA matches it firmly. Clone sizes are given selectively: once, few, many, or a class where the clone is expanded.

j_call v_call d_call clone_size cdr3_nt cdr3_aa
TRBJ2-7 TRBV11-2 . . TGTGCCAGCAGCTTATTCCAGGGGGGAGGCTACGAGCAGTACTTC CASSLFQGGGYEQYF
TRBJ1-1 TRBV28 . . TGTGCCAGCAGTTTATATGGGGGTGAAGCTTTCTTT CASSLYGGEAFF
TRBJ1-2 TRBV18 TRBD1 . TGTGCCAGCTCACCCCGGGGATCCGGACAGGAGGGTTATGGCTACACCTTC CASSPRGSGQEGYGYTF
TRBJ2-7 TRBV18 . . TGTGCCAGCTCACCACCGGGACTTCCCTACGAGCAGTACTTC CASSPPGLPYEQYF
TRBJ2-3 TRBV6-4 TRBD2 few TGTGCCAGCAGTGGACTAGCGGGGGGAAAGGATACGCAGTATTTT CASSGLAGGKDTQYF
TRBJ1-5 TRBV28 . . TGTGCCAGCAGTGAAACCGGGACGGATAGCAATCAGCCCCAGCATTTT CASSETGTDSNQPQHF
TRBJ2-1 TRBV6-4 . medium-sized TGTGCCAGCAGTGAAGAGGGAGCCGGTGGGAATGAGCAGTTCTTC CASSEEGAGGNEQFF
TRBJ1-5 TRBV5-4 . . TGTGCCAGCAGCTTGAGTGGCAATCAGCCCCAGCATTTT CASSLSGNQPQHF
TRBJ1-5 TRBV24-1 . . TGTGCCACCAGTGATTTTACCCAGAATCAGCCCCAGCATTTT CATSDFTQNQPQHF
TRBJ1-6 TRBV28 . . TGTGCCAGCAGCCCCGGGGACGTGTACTCCTATAATTCACCCCTCCACTTT CASSPGDVYSYNSPLHF
TRBJ2-1 TRBV19 . . TGTGCCAGTAGTATAAGTAACTTGTTAGGCAATGAGCAGTTCTTC CASSISNLLGNEQFF
TRBJ1-4 TRBV19 . . TGTGCCAGTGGCCACGGGAAGTCTAATGAAAAACTGTTTTTT CASGHGKSNEKLFF
TRBJ1-2 TRBV5-3 . . TGTGCCAGAAGCGATCGAGGGGACACCCTTAACTATGGCTACACCTTC CARSDRGDTLNYGYTF
TRBJ1-2 TRBV20-1 . . TGCAGTGCTAGTCAAACGGGCAGAAGAGATGGCTACACCTTC CSASQTGRRDGYTF
TRBJ2-3 TRBV3-1/TRBV3-2 . . TGTGCCAGCAGCTCCACTAGCTTGGATACGCAGTATTTT CASSSTSLDTQYF
TRBJ2-5 TRBV18 . . TGTGCCAGCTCACCGAGTTATCCTCAAGAGACCCAGTACTTC CASSPSYPQETQYF
TRBJ1-2 TRBV3-1/TRBV3-2 . . TGTGCCAGCAGCCAAGATCTAGCTAGGGCAACGGGAGGCTACACCTTC CASSQDLARATGGYTF
TRBJ2-7 TRBV9 . . TGTGCCAGCAGCGTAGCTAGCCAGCCTGCCTACGAGCAGTACTTC CASSVASQPAYEQYF
TRBJ1-2 TRBV7-2 . . TGTGCCAGCAGCCCCCACGCCCCAACTGGTCTGGATGGCTACACCTTC CASSPHAPTGLDGYTF
TRBJ1-1 TRBV10-2 . . TGCGCCAGCAGTCCCATCCCCGGAGGGTGGATGAACACTGAAGCTTTCTTT CASSPIPGGWMNTEAFF
TRBJ1-5 TRBV19 . . TGTGCCAGTAGTATTATGGCAGGACCACAGCCCCAGCATTTT CASSIMAGPQPQHF
TRBJ2-7 TRBV29-1 TRBD2 few TGCAGCGGTACTAGCGGGGGATCGTTTGAGCAGTACTTC CSGTSGGSFEQYF
TRBJ1-5 TRBV5-1 . . TGCGCCAGCAGCTTGGTAGGCGGGCCCAATCAGCCCCAGCATTTT CASSLVGGPNQPQHF
TRBJ1-2 TRBV10-2 . . TGCGCCAGCAGTGAGTCAGAGGGGGTTTTGCATGGCTACACCTTC CASSESEGVLHGYTF
TRBJ2-5 TRBV18 TRBD1 . TGTGCCAGCTCACAAAGGGACAGGGCCCGTGAGAAGACCCAGTACTTC CASSQRDRAREKTQYF
TRBJ1-6 TRBV28 . once TGTACCAGCAGTTTAGATGCGGGGACGAGCTCCTATAATTCACCCCTCCACTTT CTSSLDAGTSSYNSPLHF
TRBJ1-1 TRBV4-2 . . TGTGCCAGCAGCCAAGAAAAGGTTGCGGCAGGGAAGGTGAACACTGAAGCTTTCTTT CASSQEKVAAGKVNTEAFF
TRBJ2-1 TRBV19 TRBD1 . TGTGCCAGTAGTTTGGACAGGGGAGTGGGTGAGCAGTTCTTC CASSLDRGVGEQFF
TRBJ2-1 TRBV21-1 . . TGTGCCAGCAGCAAAAGGCCAAACAGGGGGTTTAACAATGAGCAGTTCTTC CASSKRPNRGFNNEQFF
TRBJ1-1 TRBV5-1 . . TGCGCCAGCAGCTTGGAAGGGGGCACTGAAGCTTTCTTT CASSLEGGTEAFF
TRBJ1-2 TRBV5-1 TRBD1 once TGCGCCAGCAGCGGGGACAGGGACTTCTACACCTTC CASSGDRDFYTF
TRBJ2-6 TRBV4-1 TRBD1 . TGCGCCAGCAGCCCCCTAGGGACAGCTGGGGCCAACGTCCTGACTTTC CASSPLGTAGANVLTF
TRBJ2-1 TRBV9 . once TGTGCCAGCAGCGATATTGACCACAATGAGCAGTTCTTC CASSDIDHNEQFF
TRBJ2-3 TRBV11-2 . . TGTGCCAGCAGCTTAGATCGTAGAGATACGCAGTATTTT CASSLDRRDTQYF
TRBJ1-1 TRBV5-4 . . TGTGCCAGCAGCACACAGGGTCGGGGCACTGAAGCTTTCTTT CASSTQGRGTEAFF
TRBJ2-3 TRBV6-4 TRBD2 few TGTGCCAGCAGGGAGACTAGCGGGGGGTCAGATACGCAGTATTTT CASRETSGGSDTQYF
TRBJ1-3 TRBV7-9 . . TGTGCCAGCAGCTTAGTACGGAGCTCTGGAAACACCATATATTTT CASSLVRSSGNTIYF
TRBJ2-7 TRBV11-2 . once TGTGCCAGCAGCCCGACCCTCAACACCTACGAGCAGTACTTC CASSPTLNTYEQYF
TRBJ2-1 TRBV24-1 TRBD1 . TGTGCCACCAGTGAAGGGACAGGGGAGTTGTCCCCAAACAATGAGCAGTTCTTC CATSEGTGELSPNNEQFF
TRBJ2-3 TRBV27 TRBD2 . TGTGCCAGCAGTTTTCGTCCGGGGGGGCCCAAAGATACGCAGTATTTT CASSFRPGGPKDTQYF